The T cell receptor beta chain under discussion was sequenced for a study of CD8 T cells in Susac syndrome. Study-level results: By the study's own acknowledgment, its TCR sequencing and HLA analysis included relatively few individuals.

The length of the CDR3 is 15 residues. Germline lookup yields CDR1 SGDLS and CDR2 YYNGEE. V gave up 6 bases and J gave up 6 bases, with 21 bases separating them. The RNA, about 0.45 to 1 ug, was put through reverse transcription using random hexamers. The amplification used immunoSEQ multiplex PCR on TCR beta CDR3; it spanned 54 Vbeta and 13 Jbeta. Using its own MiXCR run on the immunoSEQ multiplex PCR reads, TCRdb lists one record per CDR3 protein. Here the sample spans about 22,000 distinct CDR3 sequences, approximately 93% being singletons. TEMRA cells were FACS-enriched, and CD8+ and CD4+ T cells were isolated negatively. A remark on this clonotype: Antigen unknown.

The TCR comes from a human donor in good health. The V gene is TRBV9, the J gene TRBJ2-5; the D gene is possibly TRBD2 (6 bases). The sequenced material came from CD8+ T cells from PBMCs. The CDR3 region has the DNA TGTGCCAGCACCCCTGGTCAGACAGCGGGCAAGACCCAGTACTTC. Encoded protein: CASTPGQTAGKTQYF.